These T cell receptor beta chains were read from a single sample in a study of T cell responses to AZD1222 COVID-19 vaccine. Sequencing was performed with immunoSEQ multiplex PCR; in TCRdb, only in-frame clones are kept and a portion is missing. The sample has 150,000 to 200,000 clones; 80% to 90% are singletons. This material consisted of peripheral blood, taken 28 days after the second dose of the MenACWY control vaccine. The receptors stem from an adult who received the MenACWY meningococcal vaccine as a control. Both conserved end residues are part of each CDR3. A D gene is named only where the DNA matches it firmly. Clone size is stated in some rows and not others, as once, few, many or a class when expanded.

TRBV7-3,NA,TRBJ2-3,NA,TGTGCCAGCAGCTTGGGAACAGATACGCAGTATTTT,CASSLGTDTQYF
TRBV19,NA,TRBJ2-1,TRBD1,TGTGCCTCGAATCGACGGGACAGCAACAATGAGCAGTTCTTC,CASNRRDSNNEQFF
TRBV28,NA,TRBJ1-4,NA,TGTGCCAGCAGTTCAGAGAGGGATCACGATGAAAAACTGTTTTTT,CASSSERDHDEKLFF
TRBV28,few,TRBJ2-1,NA,TGTGCCAGCCGAAGTCGAACGCCTAGCGAATACAATGAGCAGTTCTTC,CASRSRTPSEYNEQFF
TRBV28,NA,TRBJ2-3,NA,TGTGCCAGCAGTTGGGACCTCAAAGCTAGCACAGATACGCAGTATTTT,CASSWDLKASTDTQYF
TRBV11-3,NA,TRBJ2-1,TRBD2,TGTGCCAGCAGCTTAGATGGCCAGCGGGACTACAATGAGCAGTTCTTC,CASSLDGQRDYNEQFF
TRBV28,NA,TRBJ1-1,TRBD1,TGTGCCAGCAGTTCCTGGACAGGGGCTTACACTGAAGCTTTCTTT,CASSSWTGAYTEAFF
TRBV10-2,NA,TRBJ2-2,NA,TGCGCCAGCAGGTCATTTGGGGAAAACGGGGAGCTGTTTTTT,CASRSFGENGELFF
TRBV2,NA,TRBJ2-2,NA,TGTGCCAGCAGTGAGGGGATTACGAACACCGGGGAGCTGTTTTTT,CASSEGITNTGELFF
TRBV3-1/TRBV3-2,once,TRBJ1-4,NA,TGTGCCAGCAGCCTCCTCGGGGGAGATGAAAAACTGTTTTTT,CASSLLGGDEKLFF
TRBV18,NA,TRBJ1-2,NA,TGTGCCAGCTCAGAAGGGTCTGCGGACTATGGCTACACCTTC,CASSEGSADYGYTF
TRBV7-2,NA,TRBJ2-1,TRBD2,TGTGCCAGCAGCTTAGATAGCGGGGGTCACAATGAGCAGTTCTTC,CASSLDSGGHNEQFF
TRBV30,NA,TRBJ1-1,TRBD1,TGTGCCTGGAGAACGGGACAGGCCACTGAAGCTTTCTTT,CAWRTGQATEAFF
TRBV5-1,NA,TRBJ2-7,NA,TGCGCCAGCACGGTTCTCGGCTCTAGTACCAACGAGCAGTACTTC,CASTVLGSSTNEQYF
TRBV7-2,NA,TRBJ2-7,TRBD2,TGTGCCAGCAGCCCACTAGCGGGGGTCTCCTACGAGCAGTACTTC,CASSPLAGVSYEQYF
TRBV18,NA,TRBJ2-7,TRBD1,TGTGCCAGCTCCCCAGGGGGTCCGTACGAGCAGTACTTC,CASSPGGPYEQYF
TRBV4-3,NA,TRBJ1-2,NA,TGCGCCAGCAGCCAAGAACCCGCTAACTATGGCTACACCTTC,CASSQEPANYGYTF
TRBV29-1,NA,TRBJ1-1,NA,TGCAGCGTTGCCCCCCGGACCATCAACACTGAAGCTTTCTTT,CSVAPRTINTEAFF
TRBV7-8,NA,TRBJ2-1,NA,TGTGCCAGCAGCTTAGCTCGAGTGGGCGGCCACACGGGCAATGAGCAGTTCTTC,CASSLARVGGHTGNEQFF
TRBV30,NA,TRBJ1-5,NA,TGTGCCTGGAGCCCGGGGCAGCCTAATCAGCCCCAGCATTTT,CAWSPGQPNQPQHF
TRBV7-2,NA,TRBJ1-2,TRBD1,TGTGCCAGCAGCCATTCCGGGACAGGGGTCGCATATGGCTACACCTTC,CASSHSGTGVAYGYTF
TRBV6-5,NA,TRBJ1-2,TRBD1,TGTGCCAGCAGTTACCAGGGGGCGGATGGCTACACCTTC,CASSYQGADGYTF
TRBV28,NA,TRBJ2-7,TRBD1,TGTGCCAGCAGTTTAGACAGGGGTTCCTACGAGCAGTACTTC,CASSLDRGSYEQYF
TRBV5-1,NA,TRBJ2-7,NA,TGCGCCAGCAGCTTAGGGGTATTATCCTACGAGCAGTACTTC,CASSLGVLSYEQYF
TRBV28,once,TRBJ2-6,NA,TGTGCCAGCAGTTTATTCAGGGGATACGGGGCCAACGTCCTGACTTTC,CASSLFRGYGANVLTF
TRBV24-1,NA,TRBJ1-4,NA,TGTGCCACCAGTGACCCCGGGACGGAGGGAGAAAAACTGTTTTTT,CATSDPGTEGEKLFF